The 18 T cell receptor beta chains reported below all come from one sample, sequenced in a study of regulatory T cells in long-lasting Graves disease. The TCR beta library used iRepertoire HTBI primers with Arm-PCR amplification of CDR3. A single record per CDR3 protein comes from TCRdb applying MiXCR to the multiplex PCR reads. In the table there are roughly 500,000 distinct CDR3 sequences, around 12% of which are singletons. Time point of the sample: newly diagnosed GD, antithyroid drugs for less than 3 months. PBMC RNA served as the TCR library source. These data were also filed under a second study, of T cells in Graves' hyperthyroidism and ophthalmopathy.

Specimen: peripheral blood mononuclear cells (PBMCs), collected at new diagnosis, from a patient treated with antithyroid drugs. These TCRs come from a woman aged 25-40 years with Graves disease.

This clonotype was recorded many times. This chain links TRBV27 with TRBJ2-1; 10 bases are a match to TRBD1. V was clipped by 3 bases and J by 8 bases; unmatched bases: 10. This CDR3 has 16 residues. The V gene's germline CDR1 is MNHEY and CDR2 SMNVEV (reference sequence). The CDR3, as DNA: TGTGCCAGCAGTTTGACAGGGGGCGGTTTTACGGATGAGCAGTTCTTC. It codes for CASSLTGGGFTDEQFF.

There are many counts of this clonotype. The V gene is TRBV6-1, the J gene TRBJ2-5; 9 nucleotides line up with TRBD1. The CDR3 loop spans 14 amino acids. CDR1 is MNHNS and CDR2 is SASEGT in the germline V gene. V lost 4 bases, J lost 3 bases, and 3 bases stayed unmatched. The CDR3 sequence is CASSARDREETQYF. In nucleotides, the CDR3 is TGTGCCAGCAGTGCCCGGGACAGGGAAGAGACCCAGTACTTC.

Only one count was recorded for this clonotype. V usage is TRBV15 and J usage is TRBJ1-4; D remains unclear. Germline V gene lookup returns CDR1 LNHNV and CDR2 YYDKDF (reference sequence). Between the trimmed V and J ends, which lost 4 bases and 7 bases, there was a span of 19 bases. This CDR3 is 16 amino acids long. The CDR3: CATSTRQTSGSEKLFF. The CDR3 DNA sequence: TGTGCCACCAGCACCCGTCAAACGTCCGGTAGTGAAAAACTGTTTTTT.

This clonotype has a handful of counts. The chain is built from TRBV27 and TRBJ2-1; 7 bases map to TRBD2. The CDR3 is 15 residues long. The germline V gene has CDR1 MNHEY and CDR2 SMNVEV (reference sequence). The trim removed 5 bases at V and 0 bases at J, leaving 4 bases unmatched. The CDR3 sequence is CASSGGGSSYNEQFF. The CDR3 nucleotides read TGTGCCAGCAGTGGGGGGGGGTCCTCCTACAATGAGCAGTTCTTC.

The table lists this clonotype with many counts. The chain is built from TRBV12-3 or TRBV12-4 and TRBJ2-7, with D maybe TRBD1 (5 bases). The V and J ends lost 10 bases and 2 bases respectively, with 15 bases between them. There are 13 residues in the CDR3. In DNA, the CDR3 is TGTGCCACCACTGGCCCAGGGACCTACGAGCAGTACTTC. Its translation: CATTGPGTYEQYF.

The table lists this clonotype with many counts. Here the CDR3 DNA reads TGTGCCACCAGCAGTCACGGGGGCAGCACAGATACGCAGTATTTT. Protein sequence: CATSSHGGSTDTQYF. This sequence joins TRBV15 and TRBJ2-3, with D perhaps matching TRBD1 or TRBD2 (6 bases each). Germline loops: CDR1 LNHNV, CDR2 YYDKDF (reference sequence). The CDR3 has 15 residues. V was shortened by 3 bases and J by 0 bases, with 10 bases between the two germline ends.

This clonotype occurred many times. This rearrangement joins TRBV19 to TRBJ1-1; D not resolved. Germline-derived CDR1 and CDR2 are LNHDA and SQIVND (reference sequence). The CDR3 contains 16 residues. V gave up 3 bases and J gave up 1 base, with 15 bases separating them. In nucleotides, the CDR3 is TGTGCCAGTAGTATGGAAGTGGCGGCCACGAACACTGAAGCTTTCTTT. Protein: CASSMEVAATNTEAFF.

The gene calls are TRBV18 and TRBJ1-3; a possible D gene is TRBD1 (5 bases). The germline V gene encodes CDR1 KGHSH and CDR2 LQKENI. This CDR3 spans 17 amino acids. V shed 2 bases and J shed 0 bases, with 14 bases lying between them. The CDR3 is CASSPWHRDYSGNTIYF. The CDR3 bases are TGTGCCAGCTCACCATGGCACCGGGACTACTCTGGAAACACCATATATTTT.

At least ten counts were recorded for this clonotype. V gene TRBV27 combines with J gene TRBJ2-1; D may correspond to TRBD1 or TRBD2 (7 bases each). Germline loops: CDR1 MNHEY, CDR2 SMNVEV (reference sequence). The CDR3 sequence is 19 residues long. Trimming removed 5 bases from V and 4 bases from J, with 27 bases in between. In DNA, the CDR3 is TGTGCCAGCAGTAACCCGGGGGGACAGACAGAATCGGGGTACAATGAGCAGTTCTTC. Residues: CASSNPGGQTESGYNEQFF.

The chain recombines TRBV28 with TRBJ1-2; possibly TRBD1 for D (6 bases). The germline V gene encodes CDR1 MDHEN and CDR2 SYDVKM. This CDR3 is 15 amino acids long. Trimming left V 2 bases short and J 4 bases short, with 14 bases between. In DNA form, the CDR3 reads TGTGCCAGCAGTTTAATGGGTAACAGGGCCTATGGCTACACCTTC. This codes for CASSLMGNRAYGYTF.

This clonotype was seen many times. Here the CDR3 reads CASSLGSSGNREQYF. CDR3 coding DNA: TGTGCCAGCAGTTTAGGGTCTAGCGGGAATCGCGAGCAGTACTTC. The genes are TRBV12-3 or TRBV12-4 and TRBJ2-7; TRBD2 agrees at 9 bases. This CDR3 contains 15 residues. With V trimmed by 1 base and J by 6 bases, 7 bases remained unmatched.

The chain uses TRBV19 and TRBJ2-1; 11 bases are shared with TRBD2. The V gene end was trimmed by 4 bases and the J gene end by 8 bases; junction bases not matched to a gene: 4. Germline V gives CDR1 LNHDA, CDR2 SQIVND (reference sequence). The length of the CDR3 is 14 residues. CDR3 in amino acids: CASSKTSGSDEQFF. The CDR3 nucleotides read TGTGCCAGTAGTAAAACTAGCGGGAGCGATGAGCAGTTCTTC.

This clonotype was counted at least ten times. The genes are TRBV30 and TRBJ2-2; 7 nucleotides align to TRBD2. The CDR3 length is 16 residues. CDR1 GTSNPN and CDR2 SVGIG come from the germline V gene (reference sequence). J gave up 0 bases and V 2 bases, and 6 bases lay outside the gene matches. This chain's CDR3 is CAWSRGEGPNTGELFF. The CDR3 DNA follows: TGTGCCTGGAGTAGAGGGGAGGGGCCGAACACCGGGGAGCTGTTTTTT.

V and J are TRBV27 and TRBJ2-1; 9 bases align to TRBD1. The CDR3 has 14 residues. Unmatched junction bases numbered 8, after V lost 6 bases and J lost 8 bases. Per germline, CDR1 MNHEY and CDR2 SMNVEV (reference sequence). The CDR3 spells CASSPQGASDEQFF. CDR3 nucleotide sequence: TGTGCCAGCAGCCCACAGGGGGCATCGGATGAGCAGTTCTTC.

The chain has TRBV19 and TRBJ1-6, with 9 bases matching TRBD1. This CDR3 has 15 residues. V trimming: 5 bases; J trimming: 7 bases; junction bases outside the gene matches: 6. Germline lookup yields CDR1 LNHDA and CDR2 SQIVND (reference sequence). CDR3 region: CASSPWTGENSPLHF. In DNA, the CDR3 is TGTGCCAGTAGTCCGTGGACAGGGGAAAATTCACCCCTCCACTTT.

Concerning this clonotype: A junction boundary mismatches the germline segment, possibly from a read error. V and J are TRBV15 and TRBJ1-2, with D possibly TRBD1 on 5 matching bases. This CDR3 comprises 12 residues. Germline values: CDR1 LNHNV, CDR2 YYDKDF (reference sequence). CDR3 region: CATSGANYRYTF. The CDR3 DNA follows: TGTGCCACCTCCGGGGCTAACTATCGCTACACCTTC.

The sample holds many counts of this clonotype. The chain uses TRBV11-2 and TRBJ2-1; 9 bases agree with TRBD2. CDR1 SGHAT and CDR2 FQNNGV come from the germline V gene. This CDR3 region has 21 residues. Trimming took 2 bases from V and 9 from J; bases not matched to a gene: 26. The chain's CDR3 is CASSLSGQWVLAGEISGEQFF. DNA of the CDR3: TGTGCCAGCAGCTTATCGGGACAGTGGGTATTAGCGGGAGAGATTTCGGGTGAGCAGTTCTTC.

CDR3 nucleotide sequence: TGTGCCAGCAGCTTTGGACTAGCGGGAGGCACCGGGGAGCTGTTTTTT. This codes for CASSFGLAGGTGELFF. The genes are TRBV11-1 and TRBJ2-2; 14 positions agree with TRBD2. With 3 bases clipped from V and 4 bases from J, the junction kept 1 base outside the gene matches. CDR3 length equals 16 residues. CDR1 SGHAT and CDR2 FQDESV come from the germline V gene (reference sequence). Looking up the rest from reference TRBV11-1 and TRBJ2-2 gives the full variable domain: EAEVAQSPRYKITEKSQAVAFWCDPISGHATLYWYRQILGQGPELLVQFQDESVVDDSQLPKDRFSAERLKGVDSTLKIQPAELGDSAMYLCASSFGLAGGTGELFFGEGSRLTVL.